This T cell receptor beta chain was sequenced in a study of T cell responses to AZD1222 COVID-19 vaccine (TCRdb year 2021). About the study as a whole: TCR sequencing was performed for 230 to 250 trial participants, of whom around 200 were given two doses of AZD1222 and some 25 were given two doses of MenACWY control vaccine. Trial participants were enrolled by age into 18-55, 56-69 and 70-plus year subgroups, with about 150, 28 and 57 TCR-sequenced participants respectively. The study at large found these results: Because no samples from the day 14 peak response were available, repertoires could be characterized only after the peak T cell response. Vaccine-associated CD4 TCRs spanned the whole spike protein, with dominant responses in regions 160-218 and 743-854. In the small 56-69-year group, the increase in depth fell short of significance, most likely because of low power. After two AZD1222 doses, both the breadth and the depth of spike-specific TCRs were significantly higher than at day 0 and than in MenACWY recipients. Most participants were white British and females outnumbered males, and the authors suggested that clonal diversity may have been underestimated. Reportedly, close to half of the unique spike-specific TCRs recognized epitopes lying outside the regions that are mutated in the B.1.351 and B.1.1.7 variants. Conclusions about previously exposed vaccinees are limited because only six or seven AZD1222 recipients were SARS-CoV-2 seropositive at baseline.

In the case of this clone: What antigen it recognizes has not been identified. Base qualities are not at hand, and no much larger clone is one base apart.

Read against the paper, the sample's time point label means: about 28 days (+/-7) after the second vaccine dose. AZD1222 recipients given second doses at about 4 weeks or at about 12 weeks were pooled, since spike-specific TCR depth and breadth were not found to differ between the two schedules. Samples from vaccinated people were obtained from the UK trials COV001 and COV002, which included a single-blind randomized controlled phase 2/3 trial of AZD1222 (ChAdOx1 nCoV-19) in healthy adults. For TCRbeta chain sequencing, PBMC samples were collected from trial participants at day 0 and at day 28 after the second dose. The CDR3 regions of human TCRbeta chains were analyzed by immunosequencing. The authors processed their data as follows. Repertoire TCRs were matched against a reference library of SARS-CoV-2-specific TCRs generated with the MIRA antigen-specificity platform. Breadth was defined as the fraction of unique TCRs that were SARS-CoV-2-associated, and depth was defined as the fraction of total T cells that were SARS-CoV-2-associated. Using the MIRA data, every spike-specific TCR was mapped to the spike region that the TCR reacted to and assigned to either a CD4 or a CD8 class. Log10-transformed breadth and depth values were compared by one-way ANOVA with Sidak's multiple comparisons tests. The source is immuneACCESS, and TCRdb retained only in-frame sequences with V and J called. Part of the clones is not carried over; for the studies checked, unresolved V genes explain less than half of this, and the remainder is unexplained. For V, J and clone size, that table is used; D and trimming come from the DNA. For this sample there are around 120,000 clones; around nine tenths appear just once. Roughly 7% of the sample comes from the top ten.

The sequence came from an adult who received the AZD1222 COVID-19 vaccine. Material: peripheral blood, obtained 28 days after the second AZD1222 dose.

Here is the DNA: TGTGCCAGCAGCTTTTACCCGAGTGAGCAGTTCTTC. Its protein product is CASSFYPSEQFF. The chain is encoded by TRBV13 joined to TRBJ2-1; the D gene identity is not certain. The junction shows trimming of 3 bases on V and 9 bases on J, plus 9 bases between the germline ends. For CDR1 and CDR2, the germline V gene (reference sequence) lists PRHDT and FYEKMQ. Measured from the cysteine to the phenylalanine, the CDR3 is 12 residues long. CDR3 DNA is the only sequence kept; it has 36 bases, read in frame from the first base.